The 9 T cell receptor beta chains reported below all come from one sample, sequenced in a study of CD8 T cells in Susac syndrome. A quantity of roughly 0.5 to 1 ug RNA underwent reverse transcription using random hexamers. TCRdb recomputed calls from the immunoSEQ multiplex PCR reads with MiXCR, one row per CDR3 protein. The sample lists hundreds of thousands of distinct CDR3 sequences; approximately 85% were seen once. Sequenced: CD8+ T cells from PBMCs. The receptors originated from a human donor with multiple sclerosis.

The V gene is TRBV30, the J gene TRBJ2-1; 7 nucleotides line up with TRBD1. Trimming removed 4 bases from V and 7 bases from J; junction bases left unmatched: 1. CDR3 size: 11 residues. Looked up from germline, CDR1 is GTSNPN and CDR2 is SVGIG (reference sequence). In DNA form, the CDR3 reads TGTGCCTGGATCAGGGGGAATGAGCAGTTCTTC. Translated: CAWIRGNEQFF.

There are a few counts of this clonotype. The chain combines TRBV29-1 with TRBJ2-7; TRBD1 aligns across 9 bases. CDR1 is SQVTM, CDR2 ANQGSEA, per germline. V lost 3 bases and J lost 2; bases outside the gene matches: 5. This CDR3 is built from 14 residues. In DNA form, the CDR3 reads TGCAGCGTTGACTTGGGACAGGGCCCCTACGAGCAGTACTTC. Its translation is CSVDLGQGPYEQYF.

The V and J genes are TRBV5-6 and TRBJ1-2, with 7 bases matching TRBD1. The germline gives CDR1 SGHDT, CDR2 YYEEEE. J was trimmed by 6 bases and V by 4 bases; bases with no gene match: 6. The CDR3 is 13 amino acids. CDR3 protein: CASSKTGPHGYTF. The CDR3 coding sequence is TGTGCCAGCAGCAAGACAGGGCCTCATGGCTACACCTTC.

The chain couples TRBV5-4 to TRBJ2-5; D unclear. V was pared by 0 bases and J by 4 bases, with 10 bases between. This CDR3 spans 14 amino acids. Germline values: CDR1 SGHNT, CDR2 YYREEE (reference sequence). CDR3 bases: TGTGCCAGCAGCTTGGGGGCGAATGGAGAGACCCAGTACTTC. It is translated as CASSLGANGETQYF.

J is TRBJ2-1 and V is TRBV20-1; tentatively, D is TRBD2 (5 bases). This CDR3 region has 14 residues. From germline, CDR1 is DFQATT and CDR2 SNEGSKA (reference sequence). V was trimmed by 2 bases and J by 5 bases, leaving 13 bases between them. The CDR3 DNA is TGCAGTGCTAGATGGACTGCAGAGAACAATGAGCAGTTCTTC. Translating gives CSARWTAENNEQFF.

The chain uses TRBV4-1 and TRBJ2-7; D gene uncertain. Trimming stripped 2 bases from V and 2 bases from J, with 13 bases between. Germline lookup yields CDR1 MGHRA and CDR2 YSYEKL. The CDR3 totals 15 residues. The DNA for the CDR3 is TGCGCCAGCAGCCAATATCCTCGGAGCCCCTACGAGCAGTACTTC. It codes for CASSQYPRSPYEQYF.

This clonotype showed up just a few times. The chain joins TRBV28 to TRBJ2-3; D gene ambiguous. The CDR3 has 13 residues. Trimming removed 3 bases from V and 3 bases from J, with 7 bases in between. Germline V lookup: CDR1 MDHEN, CDR2 SYDVKM. The CDR3: CASSLVYTDTQYF. The CDR3 nucleotides read TGTGCCAGCAGTTTGGTGTATACAGATACGCAGTATTTT.

The chain couples TRBV7-2 to TRBJ2-2; 8 bases are shared with TRBD2. Germline lookup yields CDR1 SGHTA and CDR2 FQGNSA. After removal of 1 base from V and 5 bases from J, the junction contained 3 bases not matched to a gene. The CDR3 extends over 15 amino acids. The CDR3 loop is CASSLEGLGTGELFF. The CDR3, as DNA: TGTGCCAGCAGCTTAGAGGGACTAGGGACCGGGGAGCTGTTTTTT.

The chain uses TRBV11-2 and TRBJ2-7; 7 bases line up with TRBD1. Trimming took 8 bases from V and 1 from J; bases not matched to a gene: 5. Germline V gene sequence: CDR1 SGHAT, CDR2 FQNNGV. This CDR3 contains 13 residues. Written as DNA, the CDR3 is TGTGCCAGCTGCCCGACAGGGTCCTACGAGCAGTACTTC. Amino acid sequence: CASCPTGSYEQYF. Complete variable domain (other parts from reference TRBV11-2 and TRBJ2-7): EAGVAQSPRYKIIEKRQSVAFWCNPISGHATLYWYQQILGQGPKLLIQFQNNGVVDDSQLPKDRFSAERLKGVDSTLKIQPAKLEDSAVYLCASCPTGSYEQYFGPGTRLTVT.